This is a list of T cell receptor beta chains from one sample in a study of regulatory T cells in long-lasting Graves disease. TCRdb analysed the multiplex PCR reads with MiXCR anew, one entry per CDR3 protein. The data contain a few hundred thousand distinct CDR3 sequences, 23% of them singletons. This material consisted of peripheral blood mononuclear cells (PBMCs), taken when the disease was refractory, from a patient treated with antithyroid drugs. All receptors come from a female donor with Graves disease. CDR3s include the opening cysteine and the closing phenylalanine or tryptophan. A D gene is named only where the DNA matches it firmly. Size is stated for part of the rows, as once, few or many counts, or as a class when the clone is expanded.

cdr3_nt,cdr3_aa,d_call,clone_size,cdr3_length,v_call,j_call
TGTGCCAGCAGTGTTGGGGGAAGTCAGCCCCAGCATTTT,CASSVGGSQPQHF,NA,few,13,TRBV25-1,TRBJ1-5
TGTGCCAGCGGGATCGGCGAGACCCAGTACTTC,CASGIGETQYF,NA,many,11,TRBV2,TRBJ2-5
TGTGCCAGCAGTGACAGACCGGGACAGGGGGATAAAGAGACCCAGTACTTC,CASSDRPGQGDKETQYF,TRBD1,few,17,TRBV25-1,TRBJ2-5
TGTGCCAGCAGCCAAGGAATAGCCAAAAACATTCAGTACTTC,CASSQGIAKNIQYF,NA,NA,14,TRBV4-2,TRBJ2-4
TGTGCCAGCAGTTTCGGGACTAGCGGGTTACGCTCCTACGAGCAGTACTTC,CASSFGTSGLRSYEQYF,TRBD2,many,17,TRBV6-5,TRBJ2-7
TGTGCCAGCAGCCCTCACCCTTGGGGAGGGGTTTCCTACGAGCAGTACTTC,CASSPHPWGGVSYEQYF,TRBD2,NA,17,TRBV7-2,TRBJ2-7
TGTGCCAGCAGTTCCTACCGGGACTTACCCTCCTACGAGCAGTACTTC,CASSSYRDLPSYEQYF,NA,many,16,TRBV6-2/TRBV6-3,TRBJ2-7
TGCAGTGCTAGGGACCAGCGGGGCTCCTACGAGCAGTACTTC,CSARDQRGSYEQYF,TRBD2,few,14,TRBV20-1,TRBJ2-7
TGTGCCAGCTCACCACCGGGTCTAGCGGGAGGGGTCGAGCAGTACTTC,CASSPPGLAGGVEQYF,TRBD2,few,16,TRBV18,TRBJ2-7
TGTGCCAGCAGTCGCAGGGAGGATTCACCCCTCCACTTT,CASSRREDSPLHF,NA,few,13,TRBV6-1,TRBJ1-6
TGCAGTGCTAGAGCAAACCGCCGGGACCGAGGATGGGATCCCTATGGCTACACCTTC,CSARANRRDRGWDPYGYTF,NA,few,19,TRBV20-1,TRBJ1-2
TGCAGTGCTAGAGTTTATGCACCTGGCTACACCTTC,CSARVYAPGYTF,NA,many,12,TRBV20-1,TRBJ1-2
TGTGCCAGCAGCACCCTAGCGGGGAGAGAAAAGACCCAGTACTTC,CASSTLAGREKTQYF,TRBD2,few,15,TRBV11-2,TRBJ2-5
TGTGCCAGCAGCTTAGACCAACTTTGGGGAGGGATGAACACTGAAGCTTTCTTT,CASSLDQLWGGMNTEAFF,NA,NA,18,TRBV7-9,TRBJ1-1
TGCGCCAGCAGCTTGGCCGGAGATGAAGAGACCCAGTACTTC,CASSLAGDEETQYF,NA,NA,14,TRBV5-1,TRBJ2-5
TGTGCCAGCAGTACCAGACAGGGCCTGTCCTACGAGCAGTACTTC,CASSTRQGLSYEQYF,TRBD1,many,15,TRBV12-3/TRBV12-4,TRBJ2-7
TGTGCCAGCAAACTAGCGGGGACCTACGAGCAGTACTTC,CASKLAGTYEQYF,TRBD2,few,13,TRBV7-2,TRBJ2-7
TGTGCCAGCAGCCTGGGACAGGTGAACAATCAGCCCCAGCATTTT,CASSLGQVNNQPQHF,TRBD1,many,15,TRBV28,TRBJ1-5
TGTGCCAGCAATCGAGGACTAGCGGGAGTTCAGGAGACCCAGTACTTC,CASNRGLAGVQETQYF,TRBD2,few,16,TRBV6-2/TRBV6-3,TRBJ2-5
TGTGCCAGCAGCCAAGATATTGCGGGAGGGAACAATGAGCAGTTCTTC,CASSQDIAGGNNEQFF,TRBD2,few,16,TRBV3-1,TRBJ2-1
TGTGCCAGCAGAGAGGGACAGCTTAATCGCTACACCTTC,CASREGQLNRYTF,TRBD1,many,13,TRBV28,TRBJ1-2
TGCAGTGCAACCGGGACAGTGAACACTGAAGCTTTCTTT,CSATGTVNTEAFF,TRBD1,many,13,TRBV20-1,TRBJ1-1
TGTGCCAGCAGCTCGACTAGCGGACTGTACGAGCAGTACTTC,CASSSTSGLYEQYF,TRBD2,few,14,TRBV7-9,TRBJ2-7
TGCAGTGGCGTCGGGACAGGGCCCTCCGAGCAGTACTTC,CSGVGTGPSEQYF,TRBD1,NA,13,TRBV20-1,TRBJ2-7
TGTGCCAGCGCGCCGGGACAGGGAACAGATACGCAGTATTTT,CASAPGQGTDTQYF,TRBD1,many,14,TRBV2,TRBJ2-3
TGTGCCACCAGCAGAGATCCACTTAAACCTACTAGTACCCCCCACGAGCAGTACTTC,CATSRDPLKPTSTPHEQYF,NA,NA,19,TRBV15,TRBJ2-7